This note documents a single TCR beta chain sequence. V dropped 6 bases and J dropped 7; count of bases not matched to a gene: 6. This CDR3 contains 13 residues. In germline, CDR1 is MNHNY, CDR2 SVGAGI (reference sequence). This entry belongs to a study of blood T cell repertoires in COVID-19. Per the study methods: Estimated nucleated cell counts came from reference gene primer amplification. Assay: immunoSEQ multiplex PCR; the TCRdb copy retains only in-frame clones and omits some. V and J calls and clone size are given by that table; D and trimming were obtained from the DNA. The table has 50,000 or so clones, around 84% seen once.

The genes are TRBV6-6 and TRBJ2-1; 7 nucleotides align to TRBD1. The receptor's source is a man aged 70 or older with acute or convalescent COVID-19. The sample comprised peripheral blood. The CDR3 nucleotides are TGTGCCAGCAGCTTAGACAGGGTGAATGAGCAGTTCTTC. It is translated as CASSLDRVNEQFF.